Given below is one T cell receptor beta chain in context. Its antigen is as yet unknown. This entry belongs to a study of graft-versus-host responses after intestinal transplantation. Profiled with immunoSEQ multiplex PCR; TCRdb holds only in-frame clones, not every one. Here the sample spans about 83,000 clones, approximately 91% being singletons. CDR1 and CDR2 from the germline V gene are SGHNT and YYREEE (reference sequence). The germline V and J ends were trimmed by 0 bases and 4 bases, with 11 bases remaining between them. The CDR3 covers 15 residues. The chain employs TRBV5-4 and TRBJ2-1; D unresolved. The sequences come from unstimulated CD4+ T cells sorted from spleen or lymph node cells, collected before intestinal transplant. This clonotype originated in a human donor who received an intestinal transplant. CDR3 sequence reads: CASSLDRASYNEQFF. The CDR3 bases are TGTGCCAGCAGCTTGGATCGAGCGTCTTACAATGAGCAGTTCTTC.